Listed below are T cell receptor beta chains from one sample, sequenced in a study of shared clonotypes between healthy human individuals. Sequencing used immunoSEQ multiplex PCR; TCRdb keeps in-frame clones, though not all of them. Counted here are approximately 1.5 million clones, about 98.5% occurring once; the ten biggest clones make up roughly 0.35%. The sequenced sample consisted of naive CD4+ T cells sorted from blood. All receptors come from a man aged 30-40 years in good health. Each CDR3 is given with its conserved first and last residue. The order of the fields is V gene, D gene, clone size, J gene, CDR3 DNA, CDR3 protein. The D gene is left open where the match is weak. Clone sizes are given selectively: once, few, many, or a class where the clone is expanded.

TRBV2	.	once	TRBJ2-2	TGTGCCAGCAGCCGTCGGGCGGTGACCACCGGGGAGCTGTTTTTT	CASSRRAVTTGELFF
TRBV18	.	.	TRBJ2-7	TGTGCCAGCTCACCAAGCCGGGAGACACCCTACGAGCAGTACTTC	CASSPSRETPYEQYF
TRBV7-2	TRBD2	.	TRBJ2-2	TGTGCCAGCAGCTTAGGAGTACTAGCGGGAGTTACCGGGGAGCTGTTTTTT	CASSLGVLAGVTGELFF
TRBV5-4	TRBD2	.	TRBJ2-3	TGTGCCAGCAGCTTGGCCCTAGCGGGAGGGACAGATACGCAGTATTTT	CASSLALAGGTDTQYF
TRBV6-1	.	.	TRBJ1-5	TGTGCCAGCAGTGGGGGGCAGAATCAGCCCCAGCATTTT	CASSGGQNQPQHF
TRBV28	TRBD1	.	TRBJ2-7	TGTGCCACCATCGGACATGACAGGGGAGATTGGGAGCAGTACTTC	CATIGHDRGDWEQYF
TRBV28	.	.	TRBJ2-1	TGTGCCAGCAGTTTTTCCGGTTTAACTATAAATGAGCAGTTCTTC	CASSFSGLTINEQFF
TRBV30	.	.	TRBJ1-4	TGTGCCGCTTCCCTCCCGTCCCCTAATGAAAAACTGTTTTTT	CAASLPSPNEKLFF
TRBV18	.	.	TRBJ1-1	TGTGCCAGCTCAGCCCGCGGGGTCACTGAAGCTTTCTTT	CASSARGVTEAFF
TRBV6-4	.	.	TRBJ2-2	TGTGCCAGCACCCTGGAGGGGGGATCGAGCACCGGGGAGCTGTTTTTT	CASTLEGGSSTGELFF
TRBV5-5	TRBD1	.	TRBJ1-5	TGTGCCAGCAGCGCTCTACAGGGGGCAGGTAGCAATCAGCCCCAGCATTTT	CASSALQGAGSNQPQHF
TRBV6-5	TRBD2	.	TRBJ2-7	TGTGCCAGCAGTTACGCGTTAGCGGGAGGGCCCTACGAGCAGTACTTC	CASSYALAGGPYEQYF
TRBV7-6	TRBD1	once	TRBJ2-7	TGTGCCAGCAGCCAGCCTGGACAGGGGTACGAGCAGTACTTC	CASSQPGQGYEQYF
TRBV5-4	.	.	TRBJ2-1	TGTGCCAGCAGCTTGGGTGGGGGCGATGAGCAGTTCTTC	CASSLGGGDEQFF
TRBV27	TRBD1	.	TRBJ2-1	TGTGCCAGCAGTTTACAGGGGGCTTACTACAATGAGCAGTTCTTC	CASSLQGAYYNEQFF
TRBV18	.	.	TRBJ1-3	TGTGCCAGCTCACCAGGGGAGAGCTCTGGAAACACCATATATTTT	CASSPGESSGNTIYF
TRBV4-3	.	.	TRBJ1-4	TGCGCCAGCAGCCAAGGTATCAGGACCGGGGTTGAAAAACTGTTTTTT	CASSQGIRTGVEKLFF
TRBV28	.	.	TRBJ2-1	TGTGCCAGCAAGGGGGGAGGGCCTTCCTACAATGAGCAGTTCTTC	CASKGGGPSYNEQFF
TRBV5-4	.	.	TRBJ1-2	TGTGCCAGCAGCTTGGACCAGCGGGGGGATTATGGCTACACCTTC	CASSLDQRGDYGYTF
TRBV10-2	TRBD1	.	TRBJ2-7	TGCGCCAGCAGTGGGACAGGGGTGGAAGAGCAGTACTTC	CASSGTGVEEQYF
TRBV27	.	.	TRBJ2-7	TGTGCCAGCGGCCAGCGTGGATGGGGCGAGCAGTACTTC	CASGQRGWGEQYF
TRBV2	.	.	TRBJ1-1	TGTGCCAGCAACGAATTCCCGAACACTGAAGCTTTCTTT	CASNEFPNTEAFF
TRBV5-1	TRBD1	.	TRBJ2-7	TGCGCCAGCAGCTTCGGGACAGGGTACTACGAGCAGTACTTC	CASSFGTGYYEQYF
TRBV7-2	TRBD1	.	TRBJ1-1	TGTGCCAGCAGCTTAGCAAGGGACAGGGGTGCTTTCTTT	CASSLARDRGAFF
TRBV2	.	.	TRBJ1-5	TGTGCCAGCAGAGGAGGTGGTCAGAGCAATCAGCCCCAGCATTTT	CASRGGGQSNQPQHF
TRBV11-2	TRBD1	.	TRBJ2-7	TGTGCCAGCAGCACGGGACAGGGTTACGAGCAGTACTTC	CASSTGQGYEQYF
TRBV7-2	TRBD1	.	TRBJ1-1	TGTGCCAGCAGCTTACGGACAGGGTTGTCAGTAGGAGCTTTCTTT	CASSLRTGLSVGAFF
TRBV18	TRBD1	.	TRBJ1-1	TGTGCCAGCTCAATGTTACAGGGGGGGGACGAAGCTTTCTTT	CASSMLQGGDEAFF
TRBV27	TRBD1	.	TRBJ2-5	TGTGCCAGCAGAGCGACAGGGGCGTCTTTTGAGACCCAGTACTTC	CASRATGASFETQYF
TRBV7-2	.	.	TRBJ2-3	TGTGCCAGCAGCTTAGACATAACAAGCACAGATACGCAGTATTTT	CASSLDITSTDTQYF
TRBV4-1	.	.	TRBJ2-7	TGCGCCAGCAGCCGCCTCCTCCGTACTTCCTACGAGCAGTACTTC	CASSRLLRTSYEQYF
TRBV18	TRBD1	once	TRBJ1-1	TGTGCCAGCTCACCGGGGGACAGGACTAACACTGAAGCTTTCTTT	CASSPGDRTNTEAFF
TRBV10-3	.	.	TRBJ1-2	TGTGCCATCAGTGATCAGCTCGGAAACTATGGCTACACCTTC	CAISDQLGNYGYTF
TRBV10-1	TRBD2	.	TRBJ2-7	TGCGCCAGCAGTGACAGCGGGGGCTCCTACGAGCAGTACTTC	CASSDSGGSYEQYF
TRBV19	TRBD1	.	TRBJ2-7	TGTGCCAGTAGTAGAGCTTTAGGGACAGGGTTCCTCTACGAGCAGTACTTC	CASSRALGTGFLYEQYF
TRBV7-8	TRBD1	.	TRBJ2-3	TGTGCCAGCAGCTTAGGGACAGGGGTCGGAGATACGCAGTATTTT	CASSLGTGVGDTQYF
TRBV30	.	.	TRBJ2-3	TGTGCCTGGAGTTCGGGGCGCACAGATACGCAGTATTTT	CAWSSGRTDTQYF
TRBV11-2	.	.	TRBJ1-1	TGTGCCAGCAGCTTGGGACCCCCTCCGAACACTGAAGCTTTCTTT	CASSLGPPPNTEAFF
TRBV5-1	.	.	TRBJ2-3	TGCGCCAGCAGCTTGGTCCTGCAACCCACAGATACGCAGTATTTT	CASSLVLQPTDTQYF
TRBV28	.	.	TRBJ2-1	TGTGCCAGCAGTTCAACTCGCTACAATGAGCAGTTCTTC	CASSSTRYNEQFF
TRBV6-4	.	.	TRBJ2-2	TGTGCCAGCAGAGGCACAGGAGACACCGGGGAGCTGTTTTTT	CASRGTGDTGELFF